The sequence of this TCR beta chain was determined in a study of CD8 T cells in ankylosing spondylitis. Study results and caveats: Reports say disease-linked clones showed up significantly more in matched ankylosing spondylitis synovial fluid. In reactive arthritis synovial fluid and blood, some motif variants had been reported before. Ankylosing spondylitis blood appeared to carry a characteristic TCR beta motif of roughly 8 highly homologous variants.

Details on this clonotype: Its antigen remains unknown.

Making use of molecular barcodes, quantitative 5'-RACE generated TCR beta libraries. One entry per CDR3 protein, called by TCRdb with MiXCR from the 5' RACE reads. The sample consists of more than 150,000 distinct CDR3 sequences, roughly 18% of them appearing once. In germline, CDR1 is DFQATT, CDR2 SNEGSKA (reference sequence). The CDR3 has 15 residues. With 8 bases clipped from V and 0 bases from J, the junction kept 8 bases outside the gene matches. The specimen sequenced was blood, either unsorted or a sorted T cell fraction (not recorded which). This clonotype was sampled from a male donor between 10 and 30 years old with ankylosing spondylitis or in good health (not recorded which). The J gene is TRBJ2-1, the V gene TRBV20-1; 9 bases are shared with TRBD2. As DNA, the CDR3 is TGCAGTCGCCTAGCGGGAAGGAGCTCCTACAATGAGCAGTTCTTC. Translating gives CSRLAGRSSYNEQFF.